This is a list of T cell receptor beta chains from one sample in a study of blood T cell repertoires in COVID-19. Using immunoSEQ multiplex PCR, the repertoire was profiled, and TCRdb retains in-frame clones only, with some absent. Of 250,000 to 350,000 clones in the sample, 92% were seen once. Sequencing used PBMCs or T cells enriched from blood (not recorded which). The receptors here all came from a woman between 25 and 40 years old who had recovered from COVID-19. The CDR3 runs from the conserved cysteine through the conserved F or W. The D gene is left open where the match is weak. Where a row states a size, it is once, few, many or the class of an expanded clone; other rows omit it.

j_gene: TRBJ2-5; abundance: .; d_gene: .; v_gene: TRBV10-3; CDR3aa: CAIARTEQETQYF; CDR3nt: TGTGCCATCGCACGGACAGAACAAGAGACCCAGTACTTC
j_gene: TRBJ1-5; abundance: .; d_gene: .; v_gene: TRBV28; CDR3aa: CASSYGQTYLNQPQHF; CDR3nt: TGTGCCAGCAGTTATGGACAGACATATCTCAATCAGCCCCAGCATTTT
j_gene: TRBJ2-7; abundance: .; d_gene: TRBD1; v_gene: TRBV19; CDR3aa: CASSLSLTGGISYEQYF; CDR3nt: TGTGCCAGTAGTCTGTCCCTGACAGGGGGAATATCGTACGAGCAGTACTTC
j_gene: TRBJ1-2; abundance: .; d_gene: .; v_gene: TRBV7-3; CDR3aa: CASSLNGQRYGYTF; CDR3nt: TGTGCCAGCAGCTTGAACGGGCAGCGGTATGGCTACACCTTC
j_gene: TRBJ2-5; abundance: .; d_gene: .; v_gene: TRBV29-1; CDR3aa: CSVEAGGRVRSFGETQYF; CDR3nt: TGCAGCGTTGAAGCGGGGGGCCGTGTGAGGTCCTTTGGGGAGACCCAGTACTTC
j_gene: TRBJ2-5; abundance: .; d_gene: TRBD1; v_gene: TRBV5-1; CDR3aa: CASSPGQGQETQYF; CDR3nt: TGCGCCAGCAGCCCGGGACAGGGGCAGGAGACCCAGTACTTC
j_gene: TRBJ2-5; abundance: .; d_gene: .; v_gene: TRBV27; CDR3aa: CASRPLGAAETQYF; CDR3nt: TGTGCCAGTAGACCTTTGGGGGCCGCTGAGACCCAGTACTTC
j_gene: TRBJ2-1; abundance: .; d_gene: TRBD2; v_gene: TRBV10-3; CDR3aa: CAISTSGRINEQFF; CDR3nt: TGTGCCATCAGTACTAGCGGGAGGATCAATGAGCAGTTCTTC
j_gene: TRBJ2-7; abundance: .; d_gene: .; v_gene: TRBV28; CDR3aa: CASSPTGLSRYEQYF; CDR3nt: TGTGCCAGCAGTCCCACCGGTCTCTCTAGGTACGAGCAGTACTTC
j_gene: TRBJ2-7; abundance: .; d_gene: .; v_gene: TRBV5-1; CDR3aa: CASSPGGSYEQYF; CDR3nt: TGCGCCAGCAGCCCCGGGGGTTCCTACGAGCAGTACTTC
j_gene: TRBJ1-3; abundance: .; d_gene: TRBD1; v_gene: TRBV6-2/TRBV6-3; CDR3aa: CASSPGTAGNTIYF; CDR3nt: TGTGCCAGCAGTCCCGGGACAGCTGGAAACACCATATATTTT
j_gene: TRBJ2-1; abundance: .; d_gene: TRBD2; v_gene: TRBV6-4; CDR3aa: CASSRGSGFFSYNEQFF; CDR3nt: TGTGCCAGCAGTCGGGGTAGCGGGTTCTTCTCCTACAATGAGCAGTTCTTC
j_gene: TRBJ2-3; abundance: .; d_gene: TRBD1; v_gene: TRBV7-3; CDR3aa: CASSLTQGKEPDTQYF; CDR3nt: TGTGCCAGCAGCTTAACACAGGGGAAGGAGCCAGATACGCAGTATTTT
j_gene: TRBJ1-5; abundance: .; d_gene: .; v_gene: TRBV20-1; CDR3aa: CSASKEGSRNQPQHF; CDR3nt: TGCAGTGCTAGTAAAGAAGGGAGCAGAAATCAGCCCCAGCATTTT
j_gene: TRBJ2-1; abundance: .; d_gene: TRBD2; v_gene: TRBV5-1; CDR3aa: CASSHGGTGEQFF; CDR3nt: TGCGCCAGCAGCCACGGGGGGACTGGGGAGCAGTTCTTC
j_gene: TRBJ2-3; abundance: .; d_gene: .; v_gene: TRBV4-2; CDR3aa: CASSRGEGSTDTQYF; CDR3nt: TGTGCCAGCAGCCGCGGGGAAGGGAGCACAGATACGCAGTATTTT
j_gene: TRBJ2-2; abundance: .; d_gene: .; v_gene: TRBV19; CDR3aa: CASSLTPGELFF; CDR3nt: TGTGCCAGTAGCCTGACTCCCGGGGAGCTGTTTTTT
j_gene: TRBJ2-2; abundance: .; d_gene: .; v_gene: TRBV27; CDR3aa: CASSSRGELFF; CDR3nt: TGTGCCAGCAGTTCGCGCGGGGAGCTGTTTTTT
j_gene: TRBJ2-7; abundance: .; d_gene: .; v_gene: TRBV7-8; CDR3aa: CASSLESRYEQYF; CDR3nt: TGTGCCAGCAGCTTAGAGAGTCGATACGAGCAGTACTTC
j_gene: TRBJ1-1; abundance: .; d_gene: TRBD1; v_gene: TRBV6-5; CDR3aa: CASSYWTGMEAFF; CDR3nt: TGTGCCAGCAGTTACTGGACAGGGATGGAAGCTTTCTTT
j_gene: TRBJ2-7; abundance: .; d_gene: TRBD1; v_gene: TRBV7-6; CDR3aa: CASRTGTGGEQYF; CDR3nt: TGTGCCAGCAGAACCGGGACAGGGGGCGAGCAGTACTTC
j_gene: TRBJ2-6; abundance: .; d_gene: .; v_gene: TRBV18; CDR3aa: CASSPKAGVGAGANVLTF; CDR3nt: TGTGCCAGCTCGCCAAAGGCAGGGGTGGGAGCTGGGGCCAACGTCCTGACTTTC
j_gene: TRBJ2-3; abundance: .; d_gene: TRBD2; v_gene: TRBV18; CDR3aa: CASSRSSGSTDTQYF; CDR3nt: TGTGCCAGCTCACGTTCTAGCGGATCCACAGATACGCAGTATTTT
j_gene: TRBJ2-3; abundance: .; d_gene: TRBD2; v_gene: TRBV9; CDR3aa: CASSVGLGLAGTDTQYF; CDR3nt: TGTGCCAGCAGCGTAGGCCTCGGACTAGCGGGAACGGATACGCAGTATTTT
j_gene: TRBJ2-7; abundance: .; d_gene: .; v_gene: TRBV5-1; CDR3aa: CASSDNGEGYEQYF; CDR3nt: TGCGCCAGCAGCGACAACGGAGAGGGCTACGAGCAGTACTTC
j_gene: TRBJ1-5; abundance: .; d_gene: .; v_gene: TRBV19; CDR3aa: CASSKTGWQPQHF; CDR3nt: TGTGCCAGTAGTAAAACAGGGTGGCAGCCCCAGCATTTT
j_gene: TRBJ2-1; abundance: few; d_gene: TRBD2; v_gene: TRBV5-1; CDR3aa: CASSGLDEQFF; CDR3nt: TGCGCCAGCAGTGGACTAGATGAGCAGTTCTTC
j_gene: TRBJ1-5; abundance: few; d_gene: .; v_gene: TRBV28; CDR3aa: CASSWTPNQPQHF; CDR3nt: TGTGCCAGCAGTTGGACACCCAATCAGCCCCAGCATTTT
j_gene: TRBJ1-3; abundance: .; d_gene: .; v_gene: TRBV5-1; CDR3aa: CASSLAPRYQSGNTIYF; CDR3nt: TGCGCCAGCAGCTTGGCCCCCAGATACCAATCTGGAAACACCATATATTTT
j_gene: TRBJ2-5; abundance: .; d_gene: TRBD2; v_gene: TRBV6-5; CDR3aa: CASRKTSRETQYF; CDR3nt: TGTGCCAGCAGGAAGACTAGCAGGGAGACCCAGTACTTC
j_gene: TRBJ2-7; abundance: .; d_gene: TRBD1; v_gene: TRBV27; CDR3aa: CASRPEGQGLPYPPDMQYF; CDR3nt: TGTGCCAGCCGCCCCGAGGGACAGGGGCTTCCATACCCTCCAGACATGCAGTACTTC
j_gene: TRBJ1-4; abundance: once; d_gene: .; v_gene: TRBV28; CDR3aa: CASSLRGGTGNEKLFF; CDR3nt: TGTGCCAGCAGTTTAAGGGGGGGGACGGGTAATGAAAAACTGTTTTTT
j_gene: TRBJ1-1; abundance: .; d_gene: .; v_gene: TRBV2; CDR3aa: CASSNRIMNTEAFF; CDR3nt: TGTGCCAGCAGTAACAGGATCATGAACACTGAAGCTTTCTTT
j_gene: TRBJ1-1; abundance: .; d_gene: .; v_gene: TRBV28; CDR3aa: CASSPPRTANTEAFF; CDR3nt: TGTGCCAGCAGTCCCCCTAGGACAGCGAACACTGAAGCTTTCTTT
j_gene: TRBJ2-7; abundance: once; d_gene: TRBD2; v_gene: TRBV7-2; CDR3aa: CASSSRTSSGEQYF; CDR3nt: TGTGCCAGCAGCTCGCGGACTAGCTCGGGCGAGCAGTACTTC
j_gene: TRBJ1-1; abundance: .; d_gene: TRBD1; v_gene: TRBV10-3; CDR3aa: CAISEPRQGNTEAFF; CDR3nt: TGTGCCATCAGTGAGCCGCGACAGGGGAACACTGAAGCTTTCTTT
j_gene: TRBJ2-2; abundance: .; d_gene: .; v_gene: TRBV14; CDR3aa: CASSQMVSSTGELFF; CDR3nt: TGTGCCAGCAGCCAAATGGTGTCGAGCACCGGGGAGCTGTTTTTT